Sequencing of this T cell receptor beta chain was carried out in a study of cytomegalovirus exposure and HLA in healthy donors. Trimming removed 1 base from V and 4 bases from J; junction bases left unmatched: 15. The CDR3 is 20 residues long. CDR1 is MDHEN, CDR2 SYDVKM, per germline. The PCR was carried out with 60 Vbeta primers and 13 Jbeta primers. The data were produced by immunoSEQ multiplex PCR, yet TCRdb's version contains in-frame clones alone and is incomplete. This sample has roughly 140,000 clones, with around 73% found just once. The chain has TRBV28 and TRBJ2-3; 12 bases match TRBD2. Sequenced: PBMCs. The sequence came from a female donor in good health and CMV-seronegative. CDR3 DNA: TGTGCCAGCAGTTTATTAGTTCCATGGGCTAGCGGGGGGGGACCAGATACGCAGTATTTT. This translates into CASSLLVPWASGGGPDTQYF.